This T cell receptor (beta chain) comes out of a study of graft-versus-host responses after intestinal transplantation. Study-wide context: Recipients uniformly received anti-thymocyte globulin induction, followed by tacrolimus and steroids for approximately 3 years.

Turning to this clone: Antigen: not known.

The V gene's germline CDR1 is WNHNN and CDR2 SYGVQD (reference sequence). The CDR3 sequence is 10 residues long. Assay: immunoSEQ multiplex PCR; the TCRdb copy retains only in-frame clones and omits some. The profile shows about 30,000 clones, approximately 93% of them singletons. Study-wide findings and caveats: Researchers found GvH clones in recipient marrow, and some showed up first in ileum or blood. Allografts carried high graft-versus-host to host-versus-graft clonal ratios in patients having graft-donor T cell macrochimerism.

The TCR was taken from a human patient who received an intestinal transplant, so some T cells may come from the graft donor. The chain has TRBV10-1 and TRBJ2-5, with D unresolved. The DNA end favors TRBJ2-7, so the J call may be wrong. This specimen consisted of PBMCs, obtained just over 65 days after intestinal transplant. Here the CDR3 reads CASTSYEQYF. The CDR3 DNA reads TGCGCCAGCACCTCCTACGAGCAGTACTTC.